This T cell receptor beta chain is drawn from a study of blood T cell repertoires in COVID-19. On the study more broadly: The United States, Italy and Spain supplied acute and convalescent COVID-19 samples. Nucleic acid was either cDNA or gDNA, and it came from T cells, B-cell-depleted T cells, or PBMCs.

The length of the CDR3 is 14 residues. CDR1 is SGDLS and CDR2 is YYNGEE in the germline V gene. Trimming took 4 bases from V and 4 from J, leaving 15 bases between them. Produced via immunoSEQ multiplex PCR; TCRdb's table is partial and in-frame only. Of 300,000 to 400,000 clones listed, around 86% were seen once; the top ten hold about 4.2%. This chain joins TRBV9 and TRBJ2-7; tentatively, D is TRBD2 (5 bases). The material sequenced was PBMCs or T cells enriched from blood (not recorded which). The receptor comes from a woman between 40 and 55 years old with acute COVID-19. CDR3 residues: CASSPGVASYEQYF. The CDR3 nucleotides are TGTGCCAGCAGCCCCGGGGTAGCGTCGTACGAGCAGTACTTC.